This T cell receptor beta chain was captured by sequencing in a study of blood T cell repertoires in COVID-19. Study-level background: PBMCs, B-cell-depleted T cells, or T cells provided the cDNA or gDNA that made up the material.

This clone showed up just once. How the authors handled the data: It was from reference gene primer amplification that nucleated cell counts were estimated. Sequenced by immunoSEQ multiplex PCR; TCRdb stores in-frame clones only, minus some. That table is the source of V, J and clone size, and D and trimming were worked out from the DNA. Among approximately 57,000 clones, around nine tenths were seen once, and the ten largest hold 3% to 4.5%. Trimming removed 2 bases from V and 5 bases from J; junction bases left unmatched: 0. The CDR3 runs to 11 residues. Germline V gene sequence: CDR1 DFQATT, CDR2 SNEGSKA (reference sequence).

Source material: peripheral blood. The chain uses TRBV20-1 and TRBJ2-7; TRBD1 agrees at 7 bases. The receptor was derived from a man between 50 and 59 years old with acute or convalescent COVID-19. The CDR3 coding sequence is TGCAGTGCTAGACAGGGGGACGAGCAGTACTTC. It translates to CSARQGDEQYF.